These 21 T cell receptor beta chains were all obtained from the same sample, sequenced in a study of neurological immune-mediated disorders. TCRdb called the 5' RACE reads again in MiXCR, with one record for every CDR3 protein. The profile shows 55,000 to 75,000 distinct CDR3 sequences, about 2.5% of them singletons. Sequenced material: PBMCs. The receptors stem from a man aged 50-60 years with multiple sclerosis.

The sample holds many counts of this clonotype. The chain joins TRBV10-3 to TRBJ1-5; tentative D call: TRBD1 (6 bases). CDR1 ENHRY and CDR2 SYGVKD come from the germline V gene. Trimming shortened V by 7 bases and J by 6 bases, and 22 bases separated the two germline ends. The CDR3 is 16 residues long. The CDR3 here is CAITDINREGIQPQHF. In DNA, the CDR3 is TGTGCCATCACCGATATTAACAGGGAAGGGATTCAGCCCCAGCATTTT.

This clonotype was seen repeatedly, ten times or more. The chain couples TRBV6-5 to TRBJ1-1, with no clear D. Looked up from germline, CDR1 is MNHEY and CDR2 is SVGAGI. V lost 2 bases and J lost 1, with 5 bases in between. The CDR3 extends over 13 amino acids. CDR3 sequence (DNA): TGTGCCAGCAGTTACATCCCGAACACTGAAGCTTTCTTT. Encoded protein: CASSYIPNTEAFF.

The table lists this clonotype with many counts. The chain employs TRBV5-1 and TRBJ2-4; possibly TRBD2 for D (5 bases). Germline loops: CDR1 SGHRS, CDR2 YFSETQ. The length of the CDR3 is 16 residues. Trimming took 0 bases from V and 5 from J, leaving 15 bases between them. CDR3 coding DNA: TGCGCCAGCAGCTTGGGTCCTAGCCTTGGCCAAAACATTCAGTACTTC. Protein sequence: CASSLGPSLGQNIQYF.

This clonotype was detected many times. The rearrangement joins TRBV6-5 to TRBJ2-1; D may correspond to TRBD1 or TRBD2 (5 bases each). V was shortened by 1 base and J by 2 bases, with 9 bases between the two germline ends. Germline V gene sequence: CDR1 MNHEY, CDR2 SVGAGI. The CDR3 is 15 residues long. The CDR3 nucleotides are TGTGCCAGCAGTTACTGGGACGGGACCTACAATGAGCAGTTCTTC. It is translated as CASSYWDGTYNEQFF.

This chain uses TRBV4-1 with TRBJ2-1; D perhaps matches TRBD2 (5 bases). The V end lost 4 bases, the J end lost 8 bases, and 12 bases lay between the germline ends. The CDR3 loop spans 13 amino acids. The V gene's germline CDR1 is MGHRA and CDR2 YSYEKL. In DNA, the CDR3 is TGCGCCAGCAGCCGAGGACTTCTCTATGAGCAGTTCTTC. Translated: CASSRGLLYEQFF.

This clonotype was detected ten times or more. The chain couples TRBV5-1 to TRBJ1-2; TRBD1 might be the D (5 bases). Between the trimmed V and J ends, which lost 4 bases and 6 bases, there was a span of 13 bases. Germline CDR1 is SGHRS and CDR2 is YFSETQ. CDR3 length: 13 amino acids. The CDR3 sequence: CASSPRGVDGYTF. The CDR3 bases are TGCGCCAGCAGCCCCCGGGGGGTAGATGGCTACACCTTC.

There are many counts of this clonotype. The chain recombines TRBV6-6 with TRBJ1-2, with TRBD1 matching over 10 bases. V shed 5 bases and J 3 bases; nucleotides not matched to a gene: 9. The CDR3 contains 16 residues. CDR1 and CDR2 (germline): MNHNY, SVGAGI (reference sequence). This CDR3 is CASSKRTGGYHYGYTF. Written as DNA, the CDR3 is TGTGCCAGCAGTAAGAGGACAGGGGGATACCACTATGGCTACACCTTC.

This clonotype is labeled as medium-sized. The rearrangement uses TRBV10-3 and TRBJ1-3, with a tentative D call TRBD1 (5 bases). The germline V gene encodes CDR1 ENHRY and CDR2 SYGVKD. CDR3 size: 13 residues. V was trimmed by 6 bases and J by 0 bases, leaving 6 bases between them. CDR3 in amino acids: CAIRDTSGNTIYF. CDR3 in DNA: TGTGCCATCAGGGACACCTCTGGAAACACCATATATTTT.

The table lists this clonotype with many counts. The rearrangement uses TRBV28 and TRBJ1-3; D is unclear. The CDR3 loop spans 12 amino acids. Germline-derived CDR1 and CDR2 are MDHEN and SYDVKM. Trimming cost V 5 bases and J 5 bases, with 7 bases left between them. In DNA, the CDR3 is TGTGCCAGCAGTACCCCCCGAAACACCATATATTTT. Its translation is CASSTPRNTIYF. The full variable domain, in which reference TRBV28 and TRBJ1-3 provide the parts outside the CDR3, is DVKVTQSSRYLVKRTGEKVFLECVQDMDHENMFWYRQDPGLGLRLIYFSYDVKMKEKGDIPEGYSVSREKKERFSLILESASTNQTSMYLCASSTPRNTIYFGEGSWLTVV.

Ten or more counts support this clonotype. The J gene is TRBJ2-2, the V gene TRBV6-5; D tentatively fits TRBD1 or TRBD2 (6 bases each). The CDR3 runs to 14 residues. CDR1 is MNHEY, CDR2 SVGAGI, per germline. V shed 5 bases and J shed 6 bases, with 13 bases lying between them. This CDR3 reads CASSETRGAGELFF. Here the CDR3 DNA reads TGTGCCAGCAGTGAAACAAGGGGGGCCGGGGAGCTGTTTTTT.

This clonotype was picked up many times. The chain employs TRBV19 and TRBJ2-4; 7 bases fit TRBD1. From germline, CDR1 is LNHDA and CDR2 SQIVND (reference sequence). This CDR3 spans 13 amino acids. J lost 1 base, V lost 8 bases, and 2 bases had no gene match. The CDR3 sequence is CASSTGAKNIQYF. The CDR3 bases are TGTGCCAGTTCGACAGGGGCCAAAAACATTCAGTACTTC.

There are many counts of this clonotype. CDR3 region: CASSVGGYGYTF. The DNA for the CDR3 is TGTGCCAGCAGCGTAGGAGGATATGGCTACACCTTC. The genes are TRBV9 and TRBJ1-2; D ambiguous. V was pared by 0 bases and J by 5 bases, with 5 bases between. The length of the CDR3 is 12 residues. The germline V gene encodes CDR1 SGDLS and CDR2 YYNGEE.

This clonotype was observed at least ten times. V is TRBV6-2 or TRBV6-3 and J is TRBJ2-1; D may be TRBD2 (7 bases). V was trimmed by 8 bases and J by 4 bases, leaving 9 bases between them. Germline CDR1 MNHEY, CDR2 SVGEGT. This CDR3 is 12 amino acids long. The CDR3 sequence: CASRGAYNEQFF. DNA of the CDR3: TGTGCCAGCCGGGGGGCTTACAATGAGCAGTTCTTC.

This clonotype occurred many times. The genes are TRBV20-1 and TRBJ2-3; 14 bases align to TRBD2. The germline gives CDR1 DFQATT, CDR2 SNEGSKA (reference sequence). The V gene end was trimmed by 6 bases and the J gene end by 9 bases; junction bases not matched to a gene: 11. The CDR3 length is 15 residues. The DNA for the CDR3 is TGCAGTGCCGGGGGGACTAGCGGGGGACTAGGCACGCAGTATTTT. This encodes CSAGGTSGGLGTQYF.

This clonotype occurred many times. The CDR3 here is CSAPSFGTQYF. The CDR3 DNA is TGCAGTGCTCCTAGCTTCGGTACGCAGTATTTT. The V call is TRBV20-1, the J call TRBJ2-3; D possibly corresponds to TRBD2 (5 bases). V was shortened by 5 bases and J by 8 bases, with 11 bases between the two germline ends. Looked up from germline, CDR1 is DFQATT and CDR2 is SNEGSKA (reference sequence). CDR3 length: 11 amino acids.

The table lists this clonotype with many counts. CDR3 sequence: CASSDGSTDTQYF. In DNA form, the CDR3 reads TGTGCCAGCAGTGATGGATCAACAGATACGCAGTATTTT. V usage is TRBV6-1 and J usage is TRBJ2-3, with D uncertain. This CDR3 spans 13 amino acids. Germline V gives CDR1 MNHNS, CDR2 SASEGT. V lost 3 bases to trimming and J lost 3 bases, with 7 bases between them.

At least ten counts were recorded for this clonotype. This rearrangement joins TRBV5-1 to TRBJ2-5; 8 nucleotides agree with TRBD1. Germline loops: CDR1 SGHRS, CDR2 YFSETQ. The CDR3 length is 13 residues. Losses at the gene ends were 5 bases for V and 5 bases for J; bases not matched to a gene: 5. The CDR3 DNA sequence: TGCGCCAGCAGGAAGACAGGGGCCGAGACCCAGTACTTC. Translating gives CASRKTGAETQYF.

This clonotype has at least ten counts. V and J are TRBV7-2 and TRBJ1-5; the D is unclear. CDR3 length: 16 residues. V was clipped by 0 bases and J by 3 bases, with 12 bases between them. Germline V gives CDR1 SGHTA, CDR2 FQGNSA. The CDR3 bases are TGTGCCAGCAGCTTAGCACTTGGGCAGCCCAATCAGCCCCAGCATTTT. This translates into CASSLALGQPNQPQHF.

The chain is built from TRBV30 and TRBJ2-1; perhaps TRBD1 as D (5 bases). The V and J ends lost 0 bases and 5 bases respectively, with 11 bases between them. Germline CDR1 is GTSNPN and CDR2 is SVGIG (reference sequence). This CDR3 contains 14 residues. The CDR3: CAWSVQGVNNEQFF. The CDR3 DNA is TGTGCCTGGAGTGTACAAGGGGTAAACAATGAGCAGTTCTTC.

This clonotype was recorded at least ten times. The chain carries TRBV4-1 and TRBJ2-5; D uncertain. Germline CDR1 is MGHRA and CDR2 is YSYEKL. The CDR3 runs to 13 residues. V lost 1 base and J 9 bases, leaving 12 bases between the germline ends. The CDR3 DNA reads TGCGCCAGCAGCCAAGCCATCGATTGGGCCCAGTACTTC. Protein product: CASSQAIDWAQYF.

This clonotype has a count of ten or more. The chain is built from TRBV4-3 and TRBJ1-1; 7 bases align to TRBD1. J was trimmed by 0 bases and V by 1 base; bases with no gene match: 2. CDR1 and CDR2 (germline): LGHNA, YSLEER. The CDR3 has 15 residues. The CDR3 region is CASSQAGTVNTEAFF. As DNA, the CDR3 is TGCGCCAGCAGCCAAGCCGGGACAGTGAACACTGAAGCTTTCTTT.